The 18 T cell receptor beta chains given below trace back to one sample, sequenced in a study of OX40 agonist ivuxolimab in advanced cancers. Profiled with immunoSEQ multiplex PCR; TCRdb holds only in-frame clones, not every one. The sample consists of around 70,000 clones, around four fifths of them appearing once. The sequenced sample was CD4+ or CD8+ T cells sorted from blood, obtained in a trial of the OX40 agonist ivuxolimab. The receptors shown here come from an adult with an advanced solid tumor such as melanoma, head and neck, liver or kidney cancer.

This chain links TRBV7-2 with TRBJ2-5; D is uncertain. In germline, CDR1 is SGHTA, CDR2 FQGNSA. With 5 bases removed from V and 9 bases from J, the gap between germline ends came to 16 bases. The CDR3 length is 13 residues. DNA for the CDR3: TGTGCCAGCAGCGCGTCTCGTGGTGAGGCCCAGTACTTC. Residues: CASSASRGEAQYF.

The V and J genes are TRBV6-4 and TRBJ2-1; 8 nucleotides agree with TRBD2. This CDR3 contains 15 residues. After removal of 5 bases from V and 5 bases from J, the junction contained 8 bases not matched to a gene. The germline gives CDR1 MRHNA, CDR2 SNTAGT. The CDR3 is CASSPGGRKDNEQFF. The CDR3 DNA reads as TGTGCCAGCAGTCCGGGGGGGAGGAAAGACAATGAGCAGTTCTTC.

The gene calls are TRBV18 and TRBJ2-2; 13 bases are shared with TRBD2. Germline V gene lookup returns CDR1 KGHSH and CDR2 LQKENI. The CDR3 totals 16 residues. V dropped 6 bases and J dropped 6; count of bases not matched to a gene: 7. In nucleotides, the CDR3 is TGTGCCAGCTCCCGTACTAGCGGGAGGGCGGCCGGGGAGCTGTTTTTT. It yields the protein CASSRTSGRAAGELFF.

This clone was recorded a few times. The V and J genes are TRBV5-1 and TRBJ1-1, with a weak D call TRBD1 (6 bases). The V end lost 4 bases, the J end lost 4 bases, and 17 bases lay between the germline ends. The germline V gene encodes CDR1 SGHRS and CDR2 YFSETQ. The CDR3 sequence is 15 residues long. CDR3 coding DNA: TGCGCCAGCAGCCCGGTACAGGGAGAGGGCACTGAAGCTTTCTTT. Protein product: CASSPVQGEGTEAFF.

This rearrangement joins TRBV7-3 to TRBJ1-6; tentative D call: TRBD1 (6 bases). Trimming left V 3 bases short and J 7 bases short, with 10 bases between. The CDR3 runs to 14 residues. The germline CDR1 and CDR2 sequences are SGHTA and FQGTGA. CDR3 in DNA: TGTGCCAGCAGCTTCGGACAGACAAATTCACCCCTCCACTTT. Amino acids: CASSFGQTNSPLHF. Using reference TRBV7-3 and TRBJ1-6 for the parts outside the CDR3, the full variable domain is GAGVSQTPSNKVTEKGKYVELRCDPISGHTALYWYRQSLGQGPEFLIYFQGTGAADDSGLPNDRFFAVRPEGSVSTLKIQRTERGDSAVYLCASSFGQTNSPLHFGNGTRLTVT.

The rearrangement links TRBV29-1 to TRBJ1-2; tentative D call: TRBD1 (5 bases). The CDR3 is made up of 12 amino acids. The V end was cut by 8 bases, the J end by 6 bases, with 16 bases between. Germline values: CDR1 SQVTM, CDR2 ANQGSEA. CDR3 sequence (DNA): TGCAGCTCCTCTATGGGGGGGGATGGCTACACCTTC. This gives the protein CSSSMGGDGYTF.

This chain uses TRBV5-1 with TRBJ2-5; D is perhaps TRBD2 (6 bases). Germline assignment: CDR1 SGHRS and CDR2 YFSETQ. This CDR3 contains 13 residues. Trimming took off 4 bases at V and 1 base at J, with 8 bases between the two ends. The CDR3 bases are TGCGCCAGCAGCCGGGACTCCCAAGAGACCCAGTACTTC. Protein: CASSRDSQETQYF.

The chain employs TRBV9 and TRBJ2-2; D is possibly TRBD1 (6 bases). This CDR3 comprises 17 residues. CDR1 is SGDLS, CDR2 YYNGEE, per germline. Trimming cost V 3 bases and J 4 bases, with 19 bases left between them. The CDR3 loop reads CASSGGPRVSGTGELFF. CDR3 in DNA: TGTGCCAGCAGCGGGGGGCCGAGAGTTTCGGGCACCGGGGAGCTGTTTTTT. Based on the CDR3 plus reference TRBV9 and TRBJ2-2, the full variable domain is DSGVTQTPKHLITATGQRVTLRCSPRSGDLSVYWYQQSLDQGLQFLIQYYNGEERAKGNILERFSAQQFPDLHSELNLSSLELGDSALYFCASSGGPRVSGTGELFFGEGSRLTVL.

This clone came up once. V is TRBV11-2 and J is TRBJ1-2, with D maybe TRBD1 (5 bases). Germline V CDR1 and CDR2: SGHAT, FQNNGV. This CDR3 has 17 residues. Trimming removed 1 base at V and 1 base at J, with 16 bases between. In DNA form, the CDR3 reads TGTGCCAGCAGCTTAGGCTCCACACAGGACAATAACTATGGCTACACCTTC. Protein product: CASSLGSTQDNNYGYTF.

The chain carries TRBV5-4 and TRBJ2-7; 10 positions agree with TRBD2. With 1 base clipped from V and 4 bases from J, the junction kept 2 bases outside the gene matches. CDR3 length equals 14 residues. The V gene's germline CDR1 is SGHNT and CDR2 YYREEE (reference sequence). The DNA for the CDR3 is TGTGCCAGCAGCTTGTTTAGCGGGGGGTACGAGCAGTACTTC. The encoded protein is CASSLFSGGYEQYF.

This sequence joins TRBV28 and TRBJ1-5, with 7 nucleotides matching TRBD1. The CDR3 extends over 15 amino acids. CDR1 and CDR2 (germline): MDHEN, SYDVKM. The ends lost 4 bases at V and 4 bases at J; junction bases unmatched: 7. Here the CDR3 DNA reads TGTGCCAGCAGTTCGACCGGGACAGCAAATCAGCCCCAGCATTTT. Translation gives CASSSTGTANQPQHF.

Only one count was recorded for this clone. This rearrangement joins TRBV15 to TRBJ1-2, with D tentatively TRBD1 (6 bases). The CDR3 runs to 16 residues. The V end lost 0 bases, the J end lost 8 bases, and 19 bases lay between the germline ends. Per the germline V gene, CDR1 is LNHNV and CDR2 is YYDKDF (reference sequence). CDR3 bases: TGTGCCACCAGCAGAGATCTGGCAGGGGTTATAGGGGGCTACACCTTC. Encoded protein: CATSRDLAGVIGGYTF.

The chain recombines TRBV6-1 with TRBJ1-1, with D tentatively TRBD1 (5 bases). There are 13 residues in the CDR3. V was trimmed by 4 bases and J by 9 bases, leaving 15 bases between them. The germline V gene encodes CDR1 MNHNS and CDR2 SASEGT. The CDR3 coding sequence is TGTGCCAGCAGTGTGGACACGTACCCGAAAGCTTTCTTT. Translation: CASSVDTYPKAFF.

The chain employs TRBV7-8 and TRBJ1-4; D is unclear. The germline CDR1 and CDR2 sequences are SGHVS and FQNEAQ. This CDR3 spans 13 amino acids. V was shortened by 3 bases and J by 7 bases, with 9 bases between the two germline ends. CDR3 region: CASSFSEGEKLFF. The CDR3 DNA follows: TGTGCCAGCAGCTTCTCCGAGGGTGAAAAACTGTTTTTT.

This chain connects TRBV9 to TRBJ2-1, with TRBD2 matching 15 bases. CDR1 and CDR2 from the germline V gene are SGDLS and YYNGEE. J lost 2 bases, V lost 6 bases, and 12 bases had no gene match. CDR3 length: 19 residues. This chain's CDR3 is CASNSRGTSGGFAYNEQFF. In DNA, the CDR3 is TGTGCCAGCAACAGTCGAGGGACTAGCGGGGGGTTCGCCTACAATGAGCAGTTCTTC.

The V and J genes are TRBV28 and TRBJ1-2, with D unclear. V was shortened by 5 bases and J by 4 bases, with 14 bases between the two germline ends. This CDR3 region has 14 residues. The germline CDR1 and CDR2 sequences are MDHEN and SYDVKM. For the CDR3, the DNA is TGTGCCAGCAGTCACCGGAAGGAGACCTATGGCTACACCTTC. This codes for CASSHRKETYGYTF.

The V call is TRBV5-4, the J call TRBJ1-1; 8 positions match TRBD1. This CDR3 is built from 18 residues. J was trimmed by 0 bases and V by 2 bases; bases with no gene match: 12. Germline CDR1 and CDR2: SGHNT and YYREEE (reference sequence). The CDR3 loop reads CASSLNRDRRDLNTEAFF. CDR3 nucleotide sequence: TGTGCCAGCAGCTTAAATCGGGACAGGAGAGACCTGAACACTGAAGCTTTCTTT.

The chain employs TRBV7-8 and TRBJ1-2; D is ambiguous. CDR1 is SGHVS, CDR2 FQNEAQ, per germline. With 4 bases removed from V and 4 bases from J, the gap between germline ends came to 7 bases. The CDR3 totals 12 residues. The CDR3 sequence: CASSSVSYGYTF. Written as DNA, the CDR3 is TGTGCCAGCAGCTCTGTTAGCTATGGCTACACCTTC.